These T cell receptor beta chains were read from a single sample in a study of blood T cells in healthy people across ages. TCRdb re-analysed the 5' RACE reads in MiXCR, keeping a single row per CDR3 protein. Seen here are some 700,000 distinct CDR3 sequences, roughly 20% observed once, and the top ten hold about 20%. Material: blood. These TCRs come from a man in his sixties or seventies in good health. CDR3s include the opening cysteine and the closing phenylalanine or tryptophan. Each record gives: D gene, J gene, clone size, V gene, CDR3 DNA, CDR3 protein. The D gene is left open where the match is weak. For some rows the clone size is stated as once, few or many, or as a class when expanded; others skip it.

d_gene: NA; j_gene: TRBJ2-7; abundance: NA; v_gene: TRBV11-2; CDR3nt: TGTGCCAGCAGCTTCAGACCGACGCTCTCCTACGAGCAGTACTTC; CDR3aa: CASSFRPTLSYEQYF
d_gene: TRBD1; j_gene: TRBJ1-2; abundance: NA; v_gene: TRBV6-2/TRBV6-3; CDR3nt: TGTGCCAGCAGTGGGCCGGGACAGGGGAACTATGGCTACACCTTC; CDR3aa: CASSGPGQGNYGYTF
d_gene: TRBD2; j_gene: TRBJ2-5; abundance: many; v_gene: TRBV12-3/TRBV12-4; CDR3nt: TGTGCCAGCAGTTTAGGCGGGGGGCCGGGAGAGACCCAGTACTTC; CDR3aa: CASSLGGGPGETQYF
d_gene: TRBD1; j_gene: TRBJ2-7; abundance: NA; v_gene: TRBV20-1; CDR3nt: TGCAGTGTTAAGCGGGCCCCTTGGGACAGGGTCTCCTACGAGCAGTACTTC; CDR3aa: CSVKRAPWDRVSYEQYF
d_gene: TRBD1; j_gene: TRBJ2-3; abundance: few; v_gene: TRBV20-1; CDR3nt: TGCAGTGCTAGGACAGGGGATACGCAGTATTTT; CDR3aa: CSARTGDTQYF
d_gene: NA; j_gene: TRBJ1-2; abundance: few; v_gene: TRBV20-1; CDR3nt: TGCAGTGCTAGTGGCAGGGGTTGGGATGGCTACACCTTC; CDR3aa: CSASGRGWDGYTF
d_gene: TRBD1; j_gene: TRBJ1-5; abundance: few; v_gene: TRBV12-3/TRBV12-4; CDR3nt: TGTGCCAGCACCGCCGGGACAGGGGGCCAGCCCCAGCATTTT; CDR3aa: CASTAGTGGQPQHF
d_gene: NA; j_gene: TRBJ2-3; abundance: few; v_gene: TRBV7-9; CDR3nt: TGTGCCAGCAGCCACGCGGATACGCAGTATTTT; CDR3aa: CASSHADTQYF
d_gene: NA; j_gene: TRBJ1-2; abundance: many; v_gene: TRBV5-1; CDR3nt: TGCGCCAGCAGCTCAATCACCGGGACGAAGTTCTACTATGGCTACACCTTC; CDR3aa: CASSSITGTKFYYGYTF
d_gene: NA; j_gene: TRBJ2-4; abundance: NA; v_gene: TRBV7-9; CDR3nt: TGTGCCAGCAGCTCGATACCAAAAAACATTCAGTACTTC; CDR3aa: CASSSIPKNIQYF
d_gene: TRBD2; j_gene: TRBJ2-3; abundance: NA; v_gene: TRBV6-2/TRBV6-3; CDR3nt: TGTGCCAGCAGCAATAGCGGGACCCCCGATACGCAGTATTTT; CDR3aa: CASSNSGTPDTQYF